This entry features one T cell receptor (beta chain) sequence. The antigen remains undetermined. This sample was included in a study of shared clonotypes between healthy human individuals. Study information: Per donor, CD8 memory used one plate, CD8 naive used two, CD4 memory used three and CD4 naive used three.

The germline CDR1 and CDR2 sequences are SGHRS and YFSETQ. V was cut by 5 bases and J by 4 bases, with 16 bases left in between. The CDR3 has 14 residues. TCRdb keeps only in-frame clones here, not all; method: immunoSEQ multiplex PCR. The sample shows approximately 2.5 million clones, around 90% of them seen only once. General study findings and limits: Collection of samples was limited to blood; tissue repertoires likely differ. Non-shared clonotypes were found to have lower generation probabilities than the clonotypes that were shared by all four of the sorted-subset donors.

The rearrangement joins TRBV5-1 to TRBJ2-7, with D possibly matching TRBD1 (5 bases). The clonotype originates from a man aged 18 to 30 in good health. Sequencing used naive CD4+ T cells sorted from blood. Subset in this sample: CD45RA+ positively selected. CDR3 DNA sequence: TGCGCCAGCAGACCCCAGGGCGCCGTTTACGAGCAGTACTTC. It codes for CASRPQGAVYEQYF. Based on the CDR3 plus reference TRBV5-1 and TRBJ2-7, the full variable domain is KAGVTQTPRYLIKTRGQQVTLSCSPISGHRSVSWYQQTPGQGLQFLFEYFSETQRNKGNFPGRFSGRQFSNSRSEMNVSTLELGDSALYLCASRPQGAVYEQYFGPGTRLTVT.